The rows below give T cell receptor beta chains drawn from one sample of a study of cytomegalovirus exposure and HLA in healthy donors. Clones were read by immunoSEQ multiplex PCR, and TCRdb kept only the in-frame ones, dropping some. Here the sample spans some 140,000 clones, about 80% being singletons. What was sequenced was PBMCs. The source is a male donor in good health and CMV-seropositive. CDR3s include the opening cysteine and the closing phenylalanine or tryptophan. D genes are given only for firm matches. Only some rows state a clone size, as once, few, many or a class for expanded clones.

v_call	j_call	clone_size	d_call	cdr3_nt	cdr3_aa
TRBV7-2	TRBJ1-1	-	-	TGTGCCAGCAGTGGACAGAAGAACACTGAAGCTTTCTTT	CASSGQKNTEAFF
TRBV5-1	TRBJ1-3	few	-	TGCGCCAGCAGCCGATTACAGGGAGGGGAAAACACCATATATTTT	CASSRLQGGENTIYF
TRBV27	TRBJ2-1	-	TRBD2	TGTGCCAGCAGTTTCGGTCTAGCGGGGGTGGATGAGCAGTTCTTC	CASSFGLAGVDEQFF
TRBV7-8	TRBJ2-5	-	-	TGTGCCAGCAGCTTAGCCCACTCCTTCTCCGGGGAAGAGACCCAGTACTTC	CASSLAHSFSGEETQYF
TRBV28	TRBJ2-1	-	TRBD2	TGTGCCAGCAGTTCACTCGAGGGACTAGTCCCCTACAATGAGCAGTTCTTC	CASSSLEGLVPYNEQFF
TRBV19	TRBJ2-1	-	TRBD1	TGTGCCAGTCGCGGGACAGGGGGAACAGTAAAGTCCTACAATGAGCAGTTCTTC	CASRGTGGTVKSYNEQFF
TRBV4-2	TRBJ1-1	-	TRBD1	TGTGCCAGCAGCCAGCCGGGACAGGGTCGGGGGAACACTGAAGCTTTCTTT	CASSQPGQGRGNTEAFF
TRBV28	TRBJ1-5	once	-	TGTGCCAGCAGTTTGGAACAGGGACGGTTTCAGCCCCAGCATTTT	CASSLEQGRFQPQHF
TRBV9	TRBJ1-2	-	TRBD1	TGTGCCAGCAGTGAGTATGTCGGACAGGGTTTATCCGGCTACACCTTC	CASSEYVGQGLSGYTF
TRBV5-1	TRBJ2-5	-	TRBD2	TGCGCCAGCAGCTTAAGGACTAGCGGGGGAGAGACCCAGTACTTC	CASSLRTSGGETQYF